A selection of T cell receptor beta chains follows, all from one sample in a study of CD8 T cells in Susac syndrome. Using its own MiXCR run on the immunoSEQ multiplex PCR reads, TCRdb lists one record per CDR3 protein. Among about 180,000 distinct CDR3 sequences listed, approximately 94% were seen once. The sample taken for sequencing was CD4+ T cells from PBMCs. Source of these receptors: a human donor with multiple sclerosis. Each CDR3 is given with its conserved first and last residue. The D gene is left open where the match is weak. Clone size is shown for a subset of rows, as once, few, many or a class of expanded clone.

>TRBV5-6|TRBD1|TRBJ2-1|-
TGTGCCAGCAAATACAGGGGAACCTACAATGAGCAGTTCTTC
CASKYRGTYNEQFF
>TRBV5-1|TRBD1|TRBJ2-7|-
TGCGCCAGCAGCCTTGGTGGACAGGGTATTGTGCAGTACTTC
CASSLGGQGIVQYF
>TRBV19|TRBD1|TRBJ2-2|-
TGTGCCAGTAGAAAGACAGGGGATATCGGGGAGCTGTTTTTT
CASRKTGDIGELFF
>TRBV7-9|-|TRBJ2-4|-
TGTGCCAGCAGCTTAGTTTCGTTGGGGCAGGGAAACTTTCAGTACTTC
CASSLVSLGQGNFQYF
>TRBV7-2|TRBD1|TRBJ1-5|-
TGTGCCAGCAGCCCGGGGACAGCCCCTTACAATCAGCCCCAGCATTTT
CASSPGTAPYNQPQHF
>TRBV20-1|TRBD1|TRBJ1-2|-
TGCAGTGCCACCATTACGCTGGGACAGGGGGCGCTTTCTCGTGGCTACACCTTC
CSATITLGQGALSRGYTF
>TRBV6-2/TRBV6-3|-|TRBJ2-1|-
TGTGCCAGCAGACTACAGGCGGGGGAGCAGTTCTTC
CASRLQAGEQFF
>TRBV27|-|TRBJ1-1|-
TGTGCCAGCAGCCCGGGACGGACGAACACTGAAGCTTTCTTT
CASSPGRTNTEAFF
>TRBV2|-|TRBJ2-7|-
TGTGCCAGCAGTGTTTCGGGGACCGAGCAGTACTTC
CASSVSGTEQYF
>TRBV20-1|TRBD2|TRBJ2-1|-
TGCAGTGCTAGAGGGGGGGAGGAGCGGGGCTACAATGAGCAGTTCTTC
CSARGGEERGYNEQFF
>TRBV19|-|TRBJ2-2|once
-
CASSILAATNTGELFF
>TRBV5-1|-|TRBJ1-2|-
TGCGCCAGCAGCTTGGAGACAGCCAACTATGGCTACACCTTC
CASSLETANYGYTF
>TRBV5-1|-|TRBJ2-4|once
TGCGCCAGCAGCTTGGTTCAGAGGGGGGTTCAGTACTTC
CASSLVQRGVQYF
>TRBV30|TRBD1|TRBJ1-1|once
TGTGCCTGGAGTCGGGACAGAGGGACTGAAGCTTTCTTT
CAWSRDRGTEAFF
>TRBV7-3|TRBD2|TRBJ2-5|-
TGTGCCAGCAGCTTTGGGACTAGGAAAGGGGCCCAGTACTTC
CASSFGTRKGAQYF
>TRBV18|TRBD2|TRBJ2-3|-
TGTGCCAGCTCACCACCCGGGCTAGCGGGAGCCCCAGATACGCAGTATTTT
CASSPPGLAGAPDTQYF
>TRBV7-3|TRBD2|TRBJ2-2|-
TGTGCCAGCAGCCCCGGGCGTGGACTAGCGGGGGACACCGGGGAGCTGTTTTTT
CASSPGRGLAGDTGELFF
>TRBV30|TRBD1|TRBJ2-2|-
TGTGCCTGGAGTGTGGCAGGGGGCACCGGGGAGCTGTTTTTT
CAWSVAGGTGELFF
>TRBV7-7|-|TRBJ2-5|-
TGTGCTAGCAGCTTGGGGGGGGGCCGAGGAGAGACCCAGTACTTC
CASSLGGGRGETQYF
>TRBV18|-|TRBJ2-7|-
TGTGCCAGCTCACCTCCCTACGGAGGGAAAGACTACGAGCAGTACTTC
CASSPPYGGKDYEQYF
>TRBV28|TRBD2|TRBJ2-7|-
TGTGCCAGCAGGAGACTAGCGGTAACCTACGAGCAGTACTTC
CASRRLAVTYEQYF
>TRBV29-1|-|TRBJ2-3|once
TGCAGCTGCGGGATGGGGCCCCTAGGCACAGATACGCAGTATTTT
CSCGMGPLGTDTQYF
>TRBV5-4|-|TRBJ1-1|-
TGTGCCAGCAGCCACTCAGCGGCCAGTGAAGCTTTCTTT
CASSHSAASEAFF
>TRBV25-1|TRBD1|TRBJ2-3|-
TGTGCCAGCAGTGAGGACAGGGCCCCAGATACGCAGTATTTT
CASSEDRAPDTQYF
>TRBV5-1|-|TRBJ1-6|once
TGCGCCAGCAGCTTGGCGCAGGGCCCCTATAATTCACCCCTCCACTTT
CASSLAQGPYNSPLHF
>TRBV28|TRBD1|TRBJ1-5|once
TGTGCCAGCAGTTTTCCGACAGGGGGGTCTCAGCCCCAGCATTTT
CASSFPTGGSQPQHF
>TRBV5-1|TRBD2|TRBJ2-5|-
TGCGCCAGCAGTCAACGGCCGACGATAGCGGGAACTCAAGAGACCCAGTACTTC
CASSQRPTIAGTQETQYF
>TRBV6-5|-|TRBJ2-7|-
TGTGCCAGCAGTTACTTGCGGGGCAACTACGAGCAGTACTTC
CASSYLRGNYEQYF
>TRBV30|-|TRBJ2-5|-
TGTGCCTGGAGGGTACCAACCTTAGAGACCCAGTACTTC
CAWRVPTLETQYF
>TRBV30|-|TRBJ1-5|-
TGTGCCTGGAGTGTAGAAGTCAACCGGCCGCCCCAGCATTTT
CAWSVEVNRPPQHF
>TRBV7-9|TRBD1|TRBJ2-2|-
TGTGCCAGCAGCGGACAGGGTTTCGGGGAGCTGTTTTTT
CASSGQGFGELFF
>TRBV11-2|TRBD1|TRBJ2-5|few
TGTGCCAGCAGCTTAGACAGGGGGCGAGAGACCCAGTACTTC
CASSLDRGRETQYF
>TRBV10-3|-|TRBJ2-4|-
TGTGCCATCAGTGACCTTCAAGAGGGGACAAAAAACATTCAGTACTTC
CAISDLQEGTKNIQYF
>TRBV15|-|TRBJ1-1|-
TGTGCCACCAGCAGAAACCCCCAGGCAATGGGAGGGGCTTTCTTT
CATSRNPQAMGGAFF
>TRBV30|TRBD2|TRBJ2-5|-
TGTGCCTGGACCCCCGGGGGGGAGTCGCGAGAGACCCAGTACTTC
CAWTPGGESRETQYF